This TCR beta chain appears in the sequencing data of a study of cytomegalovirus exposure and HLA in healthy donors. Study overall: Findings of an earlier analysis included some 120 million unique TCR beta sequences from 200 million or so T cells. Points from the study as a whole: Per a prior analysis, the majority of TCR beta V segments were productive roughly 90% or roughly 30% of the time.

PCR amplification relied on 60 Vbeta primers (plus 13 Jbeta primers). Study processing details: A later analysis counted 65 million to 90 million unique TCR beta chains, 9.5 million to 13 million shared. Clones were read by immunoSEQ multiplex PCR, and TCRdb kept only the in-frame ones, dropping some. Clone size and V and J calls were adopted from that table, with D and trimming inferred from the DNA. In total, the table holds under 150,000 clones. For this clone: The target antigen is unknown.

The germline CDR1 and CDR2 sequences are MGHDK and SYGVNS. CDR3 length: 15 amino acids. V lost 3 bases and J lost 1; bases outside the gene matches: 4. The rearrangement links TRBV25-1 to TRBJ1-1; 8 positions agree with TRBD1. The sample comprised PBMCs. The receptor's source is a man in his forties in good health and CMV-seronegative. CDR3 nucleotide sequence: TGTGCCAGCAGTGACCCCGGACAGGGGAACACTGAAGCTTTCTTT. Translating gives CASSDPGQGNTEAFF.